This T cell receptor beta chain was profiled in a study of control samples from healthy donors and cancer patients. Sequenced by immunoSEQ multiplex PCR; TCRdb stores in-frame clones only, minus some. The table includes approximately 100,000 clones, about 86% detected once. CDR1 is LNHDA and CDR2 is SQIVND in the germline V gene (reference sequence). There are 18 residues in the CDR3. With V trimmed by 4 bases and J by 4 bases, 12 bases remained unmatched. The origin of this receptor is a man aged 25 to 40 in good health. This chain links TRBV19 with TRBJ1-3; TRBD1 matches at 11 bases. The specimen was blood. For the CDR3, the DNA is TGTGCCAGTAGTAGAGATTCCCGGGACAGGGGGTTAGGAAACACCATATATTTT. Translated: CASSRDSRDRGLGNTIYF.